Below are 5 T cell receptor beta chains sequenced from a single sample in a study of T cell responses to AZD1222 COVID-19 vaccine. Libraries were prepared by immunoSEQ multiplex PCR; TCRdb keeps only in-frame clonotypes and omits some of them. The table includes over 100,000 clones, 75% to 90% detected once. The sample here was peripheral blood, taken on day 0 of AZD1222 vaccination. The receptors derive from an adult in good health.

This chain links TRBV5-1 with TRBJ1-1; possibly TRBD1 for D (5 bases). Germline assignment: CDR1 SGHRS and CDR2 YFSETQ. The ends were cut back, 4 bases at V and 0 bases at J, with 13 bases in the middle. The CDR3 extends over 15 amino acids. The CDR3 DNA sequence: TGCGCCAGCAGCCGGGGGACGGTCATGAACACTGAAGCTTTCTTT. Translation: CASSRGTVMNTEAFF. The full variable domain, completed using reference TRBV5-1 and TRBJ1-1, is KAGVTQTPRYLIKTRGQQVTLSCSPISGHRSVSWYQQTPGQGLQFLFEYFSETQRNKGNFPGRFSGRQFSNSRSEMNVSTLELGDSALYLCASSRGTVMNTEAFFGQGTRLTVV.

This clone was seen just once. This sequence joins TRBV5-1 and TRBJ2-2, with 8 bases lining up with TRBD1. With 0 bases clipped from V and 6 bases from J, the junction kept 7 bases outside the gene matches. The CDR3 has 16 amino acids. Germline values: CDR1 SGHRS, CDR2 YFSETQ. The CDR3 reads CASSLAQGAPSGELFF. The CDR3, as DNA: TGCGCCAGCAGCTTGGCCCAGGGGGCGCCTTCCGGGGAGCTGTTTTTT. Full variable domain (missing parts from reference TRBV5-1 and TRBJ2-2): KAGVTQTPRYLIKTRGQQVTLSCSPISGHRSVSWYQQTPGQGLQFLFEYFSETQRNKGNFPGRFSGRQFSNSRSEMNVSTLELGDSALYLCASSLAQGAPSGELFFGEGSRLTVL.

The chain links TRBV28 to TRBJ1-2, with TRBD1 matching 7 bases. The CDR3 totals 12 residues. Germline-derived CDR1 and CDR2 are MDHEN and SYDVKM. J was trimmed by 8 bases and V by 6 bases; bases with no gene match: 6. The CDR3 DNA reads TGTGCCAGCAGGACAGGGCTGGGCGGCTACACCTTC. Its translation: CASRTGLGGYTF.

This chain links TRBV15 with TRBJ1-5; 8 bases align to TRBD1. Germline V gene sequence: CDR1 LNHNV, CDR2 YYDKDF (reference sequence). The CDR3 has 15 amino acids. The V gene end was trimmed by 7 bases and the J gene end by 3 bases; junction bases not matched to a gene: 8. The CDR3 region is CATTLTGAANQPQHF. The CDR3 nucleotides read TGTGCCACCACCCTGACAGGGGCGGCCAATCAGCCCCAGCATTTT. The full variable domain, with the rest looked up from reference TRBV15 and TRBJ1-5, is DAMVIQNPRYQVTQFGKPVTLSCSQTLNHNVMYWYQQKSSQAPKLLFHYYDKDFNNEADTPDNFQSRRPNTSFCFLDIRSPGLGDTAMYLCATTLTGAANQPQHFGDGTRLSIL.

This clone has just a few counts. CDR3 sequence (DNA): TGTGCCAGCAGCTTATCAGGGATCGGGGCGTTGTTTTTT. It is translated as CASSLSGIGALFF. The chain joins TRBV7-2 to TRBJ1-4, with a possible D match to TRBD1 (5 bases). There are 13 residues in the CDR3. V gave up 2 bases and J gave up 15 bases, with 16 bases separating them. Germline values: CDR1 SGHTA, CDR2 FQGNSA.